This T cell receptor beta chain appears in the sequencing data of a study of CD8+CD57+ T cells in acquired aplastic anemia. Overall study: Sequencing produced an average of around 11 million reads per healthy donor for CD4+ cells.

TCR beta VDJ combinations and CDR3 sequences were profiled from genomic DNA. MiXCR was run by TCRdb on the reads, yielding one entry per CDR3 protein. Counted here are approximately 380,000 distinct CDR3 sequences, around 68% occurring once; the ten biggest clones make up 4%. Germline lookup yields CDR1 SGHTA and CDR2 FQGNSA. The CDR3 totals 14 residues. Findings of the study overall: Any difference that existed in CD8+ Simpson's diversity between patients and controls was not significant.

In the case of this clonotype: Its cognate antigen is unknown. The junction differs from germline at one of its ends, possibly a read error.

The TCR comes from a human donor in good health, serving as a control. The chain links TRBV7-2 to TRBJ2-7; no reliable D call. Sequenced input: sorted CD4+, CD8+, or CD8+CD57+ T cells (not recorded which) from PBMCs. CDR3 loop: CASSPCPAPTNYGF. The CDR3 coding sequence is TGTGCCAGCAGCCCCTGTCCGGCACCTACTAACTATGGCTTC. Full variable domain (rest looked up from reference TRBV7-2 and TRBJ2-7): GAGVSQSPSNKVTEKGKDVELRCDPISGHTALYWYRQSLGQGLEFLIYFQGNSAPDKSGLPSDRFSAERTGGSVSTLTIQRTQQEDSAVYLCASSPCPAPTNYGFGPGTRLTVT.